This record covers a single TCR beta chain. Its target is unknown. The primer mix had 60 Vbeta and 13 Jbeta primers. Assay used: immunoSEQ multiplex PCR; TCRdb lists only in-frame clones, some missing. Recorded for this sample: about 160,000 clones. This sample was included in a study of cytomegalovirus exposure and HLA in healthy donors. About the research overall: Early release data held roughly 90 million unique TCRs from HLA-typed donors.

Study results and caveats: HLA-A and HLA-B allele assignments for most subjects were reportedly predicted accurately using TCR beta sequences. Researchers counted some 150 TCR beta chains as cytomegalovirus-associated. With later analysis, a missense DCLRE1C variant became linked to TCR beta V- and J-gene trimming.

V lost 7 bases to trimming and J lost 5 bases, with 20 bases between them. CDR1 is SGHAT and CDR2 is FQNNGV in the germline V gene. This CDR3 region has 16 residues. V gene TRBV11-2 combines with J gene TRBJ2-2, with TRBD2 as a possible D gene (5 bases). This clonotype was sampled from a man younger than 45 in good health and CMV-seronegative. Sequences were obtained from PBMCs. CDR3 nucleotides: TGTGCCAGCAAGGAGGCCCAAACTTCTGGGACCGGGGAGCTGTTTTTT. Residues: CASKEAQTSGTGELFF. Combining the CDR3 with reference TRBV11-2 and TRBJ2-2 gives the whole variable domain EAGVAQSPRYKIIEKRQSVAFWCNPISGHATLYWYQQILGQGPKLLIQFQNNGVVDDSQLPKDRFSAERLKGVDSTLKIQPAKLEDSAVYLCASKEAQTSGTGELFFGEGSRLTVL.